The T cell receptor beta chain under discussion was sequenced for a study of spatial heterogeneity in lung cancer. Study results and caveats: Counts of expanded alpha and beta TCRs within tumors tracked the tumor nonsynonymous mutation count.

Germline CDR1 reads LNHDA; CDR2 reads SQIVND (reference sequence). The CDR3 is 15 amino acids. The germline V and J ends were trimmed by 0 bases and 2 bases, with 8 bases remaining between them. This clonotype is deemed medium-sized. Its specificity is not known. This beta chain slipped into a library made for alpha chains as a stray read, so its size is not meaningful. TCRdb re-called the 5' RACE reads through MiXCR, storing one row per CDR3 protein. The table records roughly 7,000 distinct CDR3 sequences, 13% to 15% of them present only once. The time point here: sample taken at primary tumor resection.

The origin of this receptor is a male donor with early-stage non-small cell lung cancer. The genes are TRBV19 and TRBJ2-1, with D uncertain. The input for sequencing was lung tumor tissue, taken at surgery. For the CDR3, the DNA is TGTGCCAGTAGTATAGAATCCAGGACCTACAATGAGCAGTTCTTC. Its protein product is CASSIESRTYNEQFF.